The present entry profiles one TCR beta chain with its context. The data belong to a study of T cell changes during pregnancy in multiple sclerosis. The CDR3 loop spans 15 amino acids. V shed 0 bases and J shed 0 bases, with 8 bases lying between them. Looked up from germline, CDR1 is MGHDK and CDR2 is SYGVNS. Using immunoSEQ multiplex PCR, the repertoire was profiled, and TCRdb retains in-frame clones only, with some absent. The sample carries about 70,000 clones, less than 95% recorded once. The V call is TRBV25-1, the J call TRBJ1-2; unclear D gene. This TCR derives from a female donor with multiple sclerosis, enrolled in a pregnancy study. Sequences were derived from peripheral blood, sampled in the third trimester of pregnancy. The CDR3 region has the DNA TGTGCCAGCAGTGAATACTACAGTCCTAACTATGGCTACACCTTC. Translated, it gives CASSEYYSPNYGYTF.